This record looks at one TCR beta chain sequence and its context. The antigen it recognizes is unknown. No quality values exist for individual bases; no much larger clone is one base distant. V is pared back by 5 bases and J by 3 bases, with 14 bases lying between the germline termini. The CDR3 starts with the cysteine, ends with the phenylalanine, and has 14 residues. The kept DNA is CDR3 alone, 42 bases in frame from the first base. The germline V gene (reference sequence) yields DFQATT for CDR1 and SNEGSKA for CDR2. The data are from a study of blood T cells in healthy people across ages (dated by TCRdb to between 2014 and 2016). Background on the whole study: In model experiments, template switching captured roughly one uniquely barcoded TCR beta cDNA molecule for every two T cells. Using deep sequencing normalized with unique cDNA molecular identifiers, the study measured how TCR beta repertoire diversity changes with age. The donors were divided into four age groups: young (average roughly 15 years), middle-aged (about 39), aged (approximately 59) and long-lived (roughly 82). Using the same blood draw, the study looked at two additional independent replicas of 1 million unique cDNA reads for two donors, one aged 18 to 30 and the other aged 80 or older.

Systemically healthy Caucasian individuals from Russia, 35 to 50 in total and aged about 6 to 95 years, were included as donors. Each donor gave 8 to 10 milliliters of peripheral blood, collected into EDTA-treated Vacutainer tubes. PBMCs were isolated by Ficoll-Paque density-gradient centrifugation, with at least 6.5 million obtained per sample. Trizol reagent was used to extract total RNA from PBMCs, with at least 5.5 micrograms per sample. For every donor, an aliquot of PBMCs went through flow cytometry to measure the percentages of naive CD45RAhigh/CD27high T cells. Results the study describes overall, beyond this receptor: Total diversity estimates from one million sequenced T cells were considered lower bounds and underestimates. Since profiling was done on bulk unsorted PBMCs, naive and antigen-experienced compartments could not be conclusively compared. There was a strong correlation between observed TCR beta diversity and the percentage of naive T cells measured by flow cytometry. Compared with the aged group, more naive CD4+ T cells, fewer expanded clones and increased TCR diversity were shown by the long-lived group, suggesting age selection. As age increased, observed TCR beta diversity per million T cells dropped in a roughly linear way, and a significant reduction was already evident by age around 41. The CMV infection status of donors was not known, potentially confounding age-related changes in expanded clonotypes.

Library method: 5' RACE. The sequencer was an Illumina HiSeq 2500. The second PCR ran for roughly 7 to 12 cycles and used a J-beta primer mix along with a sample-barcoded 5' primer. A template-switch 5' adaptor carrying 12 random nucleotides introduced a unique molecular identifier onto each TCR beta cDNA molecule. At least 3 million CDR3-containing paired-end reads were obtained from each sample. The Mint cDNA synthesis kit, primed by a TRBC-specific oligonucleotide, was used to synthesize first-strand cDNA from all RNA. After uracil-DNA glycosylase treatment, a first 18-cycle PCR used universal primers M1SS and BC2_uni_R on all cDNA. As for how the authors treated the data: For normalization, 1 million high-quality reads, each with a distinct molecular identifier, were randomly selected from each sample. Instead of being binned into consensus sequences, reads with shared molecular identifiers were discarded. CDR3 identification, clonotype clustering and error correction used MiTCR with a Q25 quality threshold and the strictest error-elimination algorithm. Lower-bound total TCR beta diversity was estimated with a nonparametric unseen species model using Euler transformation. In-frame beta chains were kept once TCRdb had trimmed the public reads at Q25 with fastp and called clones with MiXCR. All rows with the same CDR3 protein become a single entry with the most common DNA and genes. TCRdb, not the authors, supplied the V and J calls. The sample table holds roughly 560,000 distinct CDR3 sequences, of which approximately 25% were seen once. Together, the top ten hold approximately 8.7% of the sample.

The sample was also linked to a second study, of T cells of mothers and their children. As the second publication notes: Nine systemically healthy Caucasian individuals, comprising three mothers and their six children, were included as donors. cDNA synthesis used all of the extracted RNA, with 1.5 ug of RNA in each 15 ul reaction. In the second PCR, sample barcodes and 2-4 random nucleotides were introduced via the M1S primer. Over 8.5 million TCR beta CDR3 reads were obtained for each mother, and 2.5 million to 3 million reads were obtained for each child. In both related and unrelated pairs, thymic selection shapes the output of TCR recombination in a similar way, with inherited differences having only a minor effect. Normalized repertoire overlap was always found to be slightly, but never significantly, higher in related mother-child pairs than in unrelated mother-child pairs. No persistent microchimeric T cell clones were detected, at a sensitivity of around 100 clones per million clonotypes. The study used deep NGS to compare TCR beta repertoires of mothers and children, seeking features distinguishing related mother-child pairs from unrelated individuals. Mothers averaged 40 +/- 4 years of age and children averaged roughly 12 +/- 4 years. Libraries were sequenced on Illumina HiSeq 2000 with 100+100 nt paired-end reads after adapter ligation with NEBNext reagents. To avoid cross-contamination, the mother libraries and the child libraries were prepared a month apart and sequenced in separate runs. For each donor, between about 450,000 and 2,300,000 distinct TCR beta clonotypes were identified. Naive TCR beta clonotypes were estimated from low-frequency clonotypes matched to each donor's FACS-determined naive share, without sorting.

This receptor was obtained from a boy aged 5 to 17 in good health. The sequence is built from TRBV20-1 and TRBJ2-1, with no D gene named confidently. Sequences were obtained from blood. The nucleotide sequence is given as TGCAGTGCTCCATCGGGCGTCTTCTACAATGAGCAGTTCTTC. Translated, it reads CSAPSGVFYNEQFF.